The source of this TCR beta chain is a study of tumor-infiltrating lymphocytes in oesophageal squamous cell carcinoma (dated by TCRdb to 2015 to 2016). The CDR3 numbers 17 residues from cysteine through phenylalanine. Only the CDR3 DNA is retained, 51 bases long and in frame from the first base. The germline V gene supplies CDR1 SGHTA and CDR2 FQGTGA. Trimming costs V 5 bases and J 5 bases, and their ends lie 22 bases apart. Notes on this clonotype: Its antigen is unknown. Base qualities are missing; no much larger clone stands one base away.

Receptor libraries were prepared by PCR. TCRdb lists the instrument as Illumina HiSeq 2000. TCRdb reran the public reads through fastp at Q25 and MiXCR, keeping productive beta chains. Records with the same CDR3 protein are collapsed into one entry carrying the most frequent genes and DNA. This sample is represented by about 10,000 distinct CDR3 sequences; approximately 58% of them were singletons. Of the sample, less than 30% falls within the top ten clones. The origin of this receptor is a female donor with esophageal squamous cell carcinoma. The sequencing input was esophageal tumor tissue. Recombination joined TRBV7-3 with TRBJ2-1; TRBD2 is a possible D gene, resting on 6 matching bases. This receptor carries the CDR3 CASSPQALGLRDNEQFF. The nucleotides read TGTGCCAGCAGCCCCCAGGCCCTAGGACTACGAGACAATGAGCAGTTCTTC.